The present T cell receptor (beta chain) was sequenced within a study of blood T cell repertoires in COVID-19. For the study at large: Italy, Spain and the United States were the sources of the convalescent and acute COVID-19 samples. Sources were T cells, B-cell-depleted T cells, or PBMCs; the material itself was cDNA or gDNA.

Authors' processing steps: Quantification of nucleated cells was approximated via reference gene primer amplification. Sequencing used immunoSEQ multiplex PCR; TCRdb keeps in-frame clones, though not all of them. The V and J calls and clone size come from that table; D and trimming were worked out from the DNA. The sample holds about 63,000 clones, roughly four fifths seen once. This CDR3 is built from 15 residues. Germline V gene lookup returns CDR1 MNHEY and CDR2 SVGAGI. Trimming removed 6 bases from V and 0 bases from J, with 15 bases in between. The chain combines TRBV6-5 with TRBJ2-7, with a tentative D call TRBD2 (5 bases). This TCR derives from a human donor in a cohort sampled during active COVID-19. The specimen sequenced was peripheral blood. The CDR3 sequence is CASRPPSGGSYEQYF. The CDR3 bases are TGTGCCAGCAGGCCCCCCAGCGGAGGCTCCTACGAGCAGTACTTC.